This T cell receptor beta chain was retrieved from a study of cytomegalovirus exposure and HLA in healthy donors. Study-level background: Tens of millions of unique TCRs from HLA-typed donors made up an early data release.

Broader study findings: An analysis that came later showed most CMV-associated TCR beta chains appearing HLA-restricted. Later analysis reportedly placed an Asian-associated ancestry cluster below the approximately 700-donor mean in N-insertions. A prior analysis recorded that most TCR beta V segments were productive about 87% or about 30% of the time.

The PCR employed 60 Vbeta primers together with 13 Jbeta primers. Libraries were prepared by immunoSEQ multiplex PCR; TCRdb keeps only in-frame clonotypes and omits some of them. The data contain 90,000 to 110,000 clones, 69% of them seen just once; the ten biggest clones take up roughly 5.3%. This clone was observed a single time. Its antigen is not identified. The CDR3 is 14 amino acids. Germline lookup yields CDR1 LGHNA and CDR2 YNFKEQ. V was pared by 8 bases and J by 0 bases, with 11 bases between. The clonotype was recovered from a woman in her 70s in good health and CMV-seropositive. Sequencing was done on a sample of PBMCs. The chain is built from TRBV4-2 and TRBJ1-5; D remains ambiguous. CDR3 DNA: TGTGCCAGCGGAGGAGGGAATAGCAATCAGCCCCAGCATTTT. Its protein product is CASGGGNSNQPQHF.